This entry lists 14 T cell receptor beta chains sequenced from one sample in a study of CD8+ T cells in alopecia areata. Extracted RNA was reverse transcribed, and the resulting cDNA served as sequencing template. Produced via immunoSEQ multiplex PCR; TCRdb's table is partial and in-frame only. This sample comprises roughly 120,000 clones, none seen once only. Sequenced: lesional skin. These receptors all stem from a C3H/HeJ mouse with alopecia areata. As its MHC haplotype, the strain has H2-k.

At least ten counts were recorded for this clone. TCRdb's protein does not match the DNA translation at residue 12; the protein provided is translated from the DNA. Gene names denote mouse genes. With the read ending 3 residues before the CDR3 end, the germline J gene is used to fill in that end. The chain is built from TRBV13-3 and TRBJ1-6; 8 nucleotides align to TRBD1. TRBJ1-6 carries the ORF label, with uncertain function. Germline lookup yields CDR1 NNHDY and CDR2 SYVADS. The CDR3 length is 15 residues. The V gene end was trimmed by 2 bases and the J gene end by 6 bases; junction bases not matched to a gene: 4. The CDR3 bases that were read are TGTGCCAGCAGTGAACAACAGGGGGTTAATTCGCCC. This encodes CASSEQQGVNSP. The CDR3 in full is CASSEQQGVNSPLYF.

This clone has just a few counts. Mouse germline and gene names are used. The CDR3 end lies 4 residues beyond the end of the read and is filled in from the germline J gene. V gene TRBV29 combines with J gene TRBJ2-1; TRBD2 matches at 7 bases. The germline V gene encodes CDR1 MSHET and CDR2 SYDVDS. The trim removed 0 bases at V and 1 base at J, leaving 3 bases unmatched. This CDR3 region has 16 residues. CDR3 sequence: CASSLSPWGNYAEQFF. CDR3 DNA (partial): TGTGCTAGCAGTTTATCGCCCTGGGGGAACTATGCT.

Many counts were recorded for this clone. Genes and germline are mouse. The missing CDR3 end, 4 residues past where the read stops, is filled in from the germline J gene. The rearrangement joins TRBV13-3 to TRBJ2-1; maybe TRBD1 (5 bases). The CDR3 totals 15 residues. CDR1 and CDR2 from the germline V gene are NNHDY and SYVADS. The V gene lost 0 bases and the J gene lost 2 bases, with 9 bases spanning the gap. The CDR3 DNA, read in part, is TGTGCCAGCAGTGATGAGGGGTTAGACTATGCT. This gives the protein CASSDEGLDYA. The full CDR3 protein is CASSDEGLDYAEQFF.

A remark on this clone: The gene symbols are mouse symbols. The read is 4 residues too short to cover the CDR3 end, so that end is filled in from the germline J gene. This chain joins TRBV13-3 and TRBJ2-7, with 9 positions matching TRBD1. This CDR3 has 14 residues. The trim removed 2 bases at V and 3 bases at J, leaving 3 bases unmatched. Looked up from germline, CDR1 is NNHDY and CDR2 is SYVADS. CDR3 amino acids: CASSEDRGVYEQYF. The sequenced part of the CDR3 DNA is TGTGCCAGCAGTGAGGACAGGGGCGTCTAT.

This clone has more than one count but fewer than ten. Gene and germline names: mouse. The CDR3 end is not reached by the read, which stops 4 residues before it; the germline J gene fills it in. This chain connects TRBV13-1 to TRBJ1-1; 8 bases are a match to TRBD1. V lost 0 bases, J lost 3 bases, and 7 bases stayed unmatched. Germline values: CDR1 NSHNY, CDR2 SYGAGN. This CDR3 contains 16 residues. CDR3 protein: CASSDAWTGSDTEVFF. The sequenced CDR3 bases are TGTGCCAGCAGTGATGCATGGACAGGGAGTGACACA.

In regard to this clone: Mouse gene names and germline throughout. CDR3 DNA, as far as it was read: TGTGCCAGCGGTGATCTTGGACAGGGGGACACA. This codes for CASGDLGQGDT. The CDR3 as a whole reads CASGDLGQGDTEVFF. The chain carries TRBV13-2 and TRBJ1-1; TRBD1 matches 10 bases. The CDR3 is cut off 4 residues early in the read; its end comes from the germline J gene. This CDR3 comprises 15 residues. Germline V gene lookup returns CDR1 NNHNN and CDR2 SYGAGS (reference sequence). V dropped 1 base and J dropped 3; count of bases not matched to a gene: 3.

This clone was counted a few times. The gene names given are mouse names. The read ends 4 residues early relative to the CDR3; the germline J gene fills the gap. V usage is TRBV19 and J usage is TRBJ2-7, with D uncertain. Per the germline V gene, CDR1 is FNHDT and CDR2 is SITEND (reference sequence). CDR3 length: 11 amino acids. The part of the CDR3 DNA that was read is TGTGCCAGCAGCCATAGTTAT. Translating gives CASSHSY. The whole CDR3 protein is CASSHSYEQYF. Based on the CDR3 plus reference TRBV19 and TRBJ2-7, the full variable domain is GGIITQTPKFLIGQEGQKLTLKCQQNFNHDTMYWYRQDSGKGLRLIYYSITENDLQKGDLSEGYDASREKKSSFSLTVTSAQKNEMAVFLCASSHSYEQYFGPGTRLTVL.

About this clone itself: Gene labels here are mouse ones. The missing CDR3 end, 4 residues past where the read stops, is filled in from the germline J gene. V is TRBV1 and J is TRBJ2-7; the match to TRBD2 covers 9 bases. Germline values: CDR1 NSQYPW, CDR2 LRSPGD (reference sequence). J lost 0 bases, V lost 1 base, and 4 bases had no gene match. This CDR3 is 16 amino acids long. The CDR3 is CTCSAAGLGISYEQYF. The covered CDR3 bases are TGCACCTGCAGTGCAGCCGGACTGGGGATCTCCTAT.

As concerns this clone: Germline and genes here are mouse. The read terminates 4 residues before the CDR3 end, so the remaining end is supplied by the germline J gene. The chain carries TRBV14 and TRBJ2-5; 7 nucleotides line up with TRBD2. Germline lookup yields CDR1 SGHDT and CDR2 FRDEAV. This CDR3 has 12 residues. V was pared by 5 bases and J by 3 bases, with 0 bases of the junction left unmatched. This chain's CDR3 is CASRTGQDTQYF. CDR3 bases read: TGTGCCAGCAGGACTGGGCAAGAC.

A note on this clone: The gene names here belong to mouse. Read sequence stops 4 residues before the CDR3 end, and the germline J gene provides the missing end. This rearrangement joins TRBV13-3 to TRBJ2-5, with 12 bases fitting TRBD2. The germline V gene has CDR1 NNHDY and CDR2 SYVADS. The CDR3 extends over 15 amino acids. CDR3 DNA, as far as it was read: TGTGCCAGCAGCCCCCGGGACTGGGGGGTGGAC. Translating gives CASSPRDWGVD. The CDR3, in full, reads CASSPRDWGVDTQYF.

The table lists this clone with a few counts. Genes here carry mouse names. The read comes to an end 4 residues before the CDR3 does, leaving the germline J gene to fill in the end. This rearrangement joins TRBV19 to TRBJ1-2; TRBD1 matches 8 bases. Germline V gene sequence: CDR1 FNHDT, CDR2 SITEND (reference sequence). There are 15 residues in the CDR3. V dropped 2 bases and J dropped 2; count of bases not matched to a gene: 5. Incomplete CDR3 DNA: TGTGCCAGCAGTATGTGGGACAGGAAGAACTCC. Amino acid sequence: CASSMWDRKNS. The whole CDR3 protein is CASSMWDRKNSDYTF.

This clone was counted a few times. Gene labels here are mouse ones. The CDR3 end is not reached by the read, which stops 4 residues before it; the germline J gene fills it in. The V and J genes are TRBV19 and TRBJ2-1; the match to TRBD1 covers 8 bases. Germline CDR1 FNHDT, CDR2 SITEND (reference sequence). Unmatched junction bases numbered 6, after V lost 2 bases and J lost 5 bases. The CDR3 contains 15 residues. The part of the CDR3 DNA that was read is TGTGCCAGCAGTATCCTGACAGGGGAGGATGCT. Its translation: CASSILTGEDA. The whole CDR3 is CASSILTGEDAEQFF.

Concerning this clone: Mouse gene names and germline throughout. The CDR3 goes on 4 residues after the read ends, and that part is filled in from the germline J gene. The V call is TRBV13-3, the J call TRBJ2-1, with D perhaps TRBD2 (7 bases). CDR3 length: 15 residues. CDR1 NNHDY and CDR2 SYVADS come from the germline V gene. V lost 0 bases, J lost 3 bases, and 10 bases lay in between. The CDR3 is CASSDGGASYAEQFF. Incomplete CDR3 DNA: TGTGCCAGCAGTGATGGGGGGGCCTCCTATGCT.

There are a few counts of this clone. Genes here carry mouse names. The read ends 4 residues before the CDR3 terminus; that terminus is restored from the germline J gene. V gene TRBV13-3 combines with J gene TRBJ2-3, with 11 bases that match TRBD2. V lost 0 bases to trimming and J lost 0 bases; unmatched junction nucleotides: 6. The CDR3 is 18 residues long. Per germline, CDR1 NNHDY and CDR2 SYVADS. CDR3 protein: CASSDATGLGASAETLYF. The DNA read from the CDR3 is TGTGCCAGCAGTGATGCCACGGGACTGGGGGCTAGTGCAGAA.